The table lists the clone carrying this T cell receptor (beta chain) with a count of one. Its target is unknown. Unmatched junction bases numbered 3, after V lost 6 bases and J lost 3 bases. The CDR3 is 13 residues long. CDR1 and CDR2 (germline): SNHLY, FYNNEI. The sample is drawn from a study of T cell responses to AZD1222 COVID-19 vaccine. The data were produced by immunoSEQ multiplex PCR, yet TCRdb's version contains in-frame clones alone and is incomplete. The repertoire holds tens of thousands of clones, with roughly 90% as singletons. Overall study results and limits: Spike was spanned by vaccine-associated CD4 TCRs, with dominance at 160-218 and 743-854.

The chain recombines TRBV2 with TRBJ1-1; 8 bases align to TRBD1. Sequencing used peripheral blood, obtained 28 days after the second AZD1222 dose. This receptor was identified in an adult who received the AZD1222 COVID-19 vaccine. CDR3 region: CASSEDRDTEAFF. As DNA, the CDR3 is TGTGCCAGCAGCGAGGACAGGGACACTGAAGCTTTCTTT. The full variable domain, in which reference TRBV2 and TRBJ1-1 provide the parts outside the CDR3, is EPEVTQTPSHQVTQMGQEVILRCVPISNHLYFYWYRQILGQKVEFLVSFYNNEISEKSEIFDDQFSVERPDGSNFTLKIRSTKLEDSAMYFCASSEDRDTEAFFGQGTRLTVV.